This TCR beta chain stems from a study of blood T cells in healthy people across ages. Notes on the study in general: No one knew whether donors had CMV, which possibly confounded expanded clonotype changes.

Primed by a sample-barcoded 5' primer and a J-beta primer mix, a second PCR proceeded for 7 to 11 cycles. Every single cDNA molecule received a tag from a template-switch adaptor with 12 random nucleotides. TCRdb re-analysed the 5' RACE reads in MiXCR, keeping a single row per CDR3 protein. The top ten hold 10% of the sample, which has about 930,000 distinct CDR3 sequences, roughly 29% seen once. Germline-derived CDR1 and CDR2 are SGHVS and FQNEAQ. V dropped 5 bases and J dropped 7 bases, with 9 bases sitting between them. The CDR3 totals 11 residues. About 10 milliliters of peripheral blood were drawn from each donor. This clonotype has just a few counts. Its antigen remains unidentified. These data are also associated with another study on T cells of mothers and their children. That paper states: Persisting microchimeric T cell clones went undetected.

Source material: blood. J is TRBJ2-7 and V is TRBV7-8; D is unclear. The TCR sequence derives from a woman in her 40s in good health. The CDR3 DNA reads as TGTGCCAGCAGCCCGGTTGGGGAGCAGTACTTC. Translating gives CASSPVGEQYF.